Below, 17 T cell receptor beta chains from the same sample are listed, as sequenced in a study of blood T cell repertoires in COVID-19. Profiling relied on immunoSEQ multiplex PCR, and the TCRdb table lists in-frame clones only, not all of them. Counted here are roughly 250,000 clones, just under 85% occurring once; the ten biggest clones make up roughly 9.6%. Sequenced input: peripheral blood. The source of these receptors is an elderly woman with acute or convalescent COVID-19.

The chain couples TRBV5-4 to TRBJ2-7; tentatively, D is TRBD2 (6 bases). Trimming left V 0 bases short and J 6 bases short, with 13 bases between. The CDR3 runs 14 residues. Germline CDR1 and CDR2: SGHNT and YYREEE (reference sequence). The CDR3 region has the DNA TGTGCCAGCAGCTTGGCTGGGAGTAGCGGCGAGCAGTACTTC. This sequence encodes CASSLAGSSGEQYF.

The rearrangement uses TRBV15 and TRBJ1-5, with D unresolved. The V end was cut by 1 base, the J end by 4 bases, with 8 bases between. Germline V gives CDR1 LNHNV, CDR2 YYDKDF (reference sequence). CDR3 length equals 14 residues. The CDR3 loop reads CATSRALENQPQHF. DNA for the CDR3: TGTGCCACCAGCAGAGCACTCGAGAATCAGCCCCAGCATTTT.

V is TRBV2 and J is TRBJ1-5; D possibly corresponds to TRBD1 (5 bases). The CDR3 is made up of 16 amino acids. Germline V gene lookup returns CDR1 SNHLY and CDR2 FYNNEI. Trimming stripped 7 bases from V and 0 bases from J, with 16 bases between. CDR3 sequence: CASTLGGVLSNQPQHF. Here the CDR3 DNA reads TGTGCCAGCACTTTGGGGGGGGTCCTTAGCAATCAGCCCCAGCATTTT.

V usage is TRBV7-8 and J usage is TRBJ1-2, with 7 bases aligning to TRBD1. The trim removed 5 bases at V and 0 bases at J, leaving 15 bases unmatched. In germline, CDR1 is SGHVS, CDR2 FQNEAQ. CDR3 size: 18 residues. CDR3 in DNA: TGTGCCAGCAGCGTACTACAGGGGCTAAACCGAGCTAACTATGGCTACACCTTC. This sequence encodes CASSVLQGLNRANYGYTF.

This rearrangement joins TRBV3-1 (or the pseudogene TRBV3-2) to TRBJ1-2; possibly TRBD1 for D (5 bases). The germline V gene has CDR1 LGHDT and CDR2 YNNKEL (reference sequence). V was clipped by 4 bases and J by 1 base, with 10 bases between them. The CDR3 runs 14 residues. CDR3 in DNA: TGTGCCAGCAGCCTAAGGGGTATTAACTATGGCTACACCTTC. Translated: CASSLRGINYGYTF.

V gene TRBV5-1 combines with J gene TRBJ1-6; no clear D. Between the trimmed V and J ends, which lost 0 bases and 5 bases, there was a span of 15 bases. CDR3 length: 17 amino acids. Germline CDR1 SGHRS, CDR2 YFSETQ. Written as DNA, the CDR3 is TGCGCCAGCAGCTTGGAAGTTAAGGGAGGTGATAATTCACCCCTCCACTTT. Amino acids: CASSLEVKGGDNSPLHF.

Comments on this clone: Additional DNA sequences in this sample encode the identical CDR3. This sequence joins TRBV12-3 or TRBV12-4 and TRBJ1-2; D not certain. There are 11 residues in the CDR3. V was shortened by 2 bases and J by 7 bases, with 5 bases between the two germline ends. Here the CDR3 reads CASSLRGGYTF. CDR3 DNA: TGTGCCAGCAGTTTAAGAGGTGGCTACACCTTC.

The V gene is TRBV5-1, the J gene TRBJ2-1; a possible D gene is TRBD2 (6 bases). The V and J ends lost 4 bases and 0 bases respectively, with 8 bases between them. The CDR3 runs 14 residues. CDR1 is SGHRS and CDR2 is YFSETQ in the germline V gene. CDR3 DNA sequence: TGCGCCAGCAGCGCGGGGATCTCCTACAATGAGCAGTTCTTC. Its protein product is CASSAGISYNEQFF.

The chain has TRBV27 and TRBJ2-1; weak D call: TRBD2 (6 bases). Per the germline V gene, CDR1 is MNHEY and CDR2 is SMNVEV (reference sequence). V was trimmed by 3 bases and J by 6 bases, leaving 9 bases between them. CDR3 size: 13 residues. The CDR3 DNA reads TGTGCCAGCAGTTTTGTTAGCGGCAATGAGCAGTTCTTC. Encoded protein: CASSFVSGNEQFF.

The chain links TRBV29-1 to TRBJ1-4, with 10 bases that match TRBD1. The germline V gene encodes CDR1 SQVTM and CDR2 ANQGSEA. CDR3 length: 14 residues. J lost 3 bases, V lost 6 bases, and 4 bases had no gene match. CDR3 bases: TGCAGCGTCGGACAGGGGGTCGCTAATGAAAAACTGTTTTTT. Protein sequence: CSVGQGVANEKLFF.

The chain carries TRBV9 and TRBJ1-3; D is unclear. The CDR3 totals 18 residues. V was clipped by 0 bases and J by 0 bases, with 16 bases between them. Germline CDR1 is SGDLS and CDR2 is YYNGEE. CDR3 amino acids: CASSVAMGGTSSGNTIYF. The CDR3 bases are TGTGCCAGCAGCGTAGCTATGGGAGGTACTAGCTCTGGAAACACCATATATTTT.

The chain is built from TRBV3-1 (or the pseudogene TRBV3-2) and TRBJ1-2; possible D gene TRBD1, 5 bases. There are 14 residues in the CDR3. The germline CDR1 and CDR2 sequences are LGHDT and YNNKEL (reference sequence). V lost 3 bases and J 3 bases, leaving 11 bases between the germline ends. The CDR3 DNA reads TGTGCCAGCAGCCAGCAGGGAGGTCACTATGGCTACACCTTC. Protein sequence: CASSQQGGHYGYTF.

In its sample, this clone was seen a few times. The rearrangement joins TRBV6-1 to TRBJ1-6; perhaps TRBD1 as D (5 bases). CDR3 length: 16 residues. Trimming took off 2 bases at V and 6 bases at J, with 14 bases between the two ends. Germline CDR1 and CDR2: MNHNS and SASEGT. This chain's CDR3 is CASSERGGRFNSPLHF. Written as DNA, the CDR3 is TGTGCCAGCAGTGAAAGGGGCGGACGATTTAATTCACCCCTCCACTTT.

The rearrangement joins TRBV9 to TRBJ1-2; the match to TRBD1 covers 9 bases. V dropped 2 bases and J dropped 4; count of bases not matched to a gene: 6. CDR1 SGDLS and CDR2 YYNGEE come from the germline V gene. This CDR3 has 15 amino acids. CDR3 amino acids: CASSVGQGRFYGYTF. CDR3 DNA sequence: TGTGCCAGCAGCGTCGGACAGGGGAGGTTCTATGGCTACACCTTC.

The CDR3 loop is CASSPQWDWDTINYGYTF. The CDR3, as DNA: TGTGCCAGCAGTCCCCAGTGGGACTGGGATACGATAAACTATGGCTACACCTTC. This chain links TRBV25-1 with TRBJ1-2; D perhaps matches TRBD1 (5 bases). CDR3 length: 18 residues. Germline V CDR1 and CDR2: MGHDK, SYGVNS. V was shortened by 5 bases and J by 2 bases, with 24 bases between the two germline ends.

This clone appeared once. V and J are TRBV5-6 and TRBJ2-7, with 10 bases identical to TRBD1. The CDR3 has 18 amino acids. Germline CDR1 SGHDT, CDR2 YYEEEE. V shed 2 bases, J shed 7 bases, and the junction held 18 bases outside the gene matches. The CDR3 DNA follows: TGTGCCAGCAGCTTACGGACAGGGGGTCGGGGTTCACTGTGGGAGCAGTACTTC. This codes for CASSLRTGGRGSLWEQYF. Together with reference TRBV5-6 and TRBJ2-7, the CDR3 gives the full variable domain: DAGVTQSPTHLIKTRGQQVTLRCSPKSGHDTVSWYQQALGQGPQFIFQYYEEEERQRGNFPDRFSGHQFPNYSSELNVNALLLGDSALYLCASSLRTGGRGSLWEQYFGPGTRLTVT.

This clone was observed a single time. This chain links TRBV27 with TRBJ2-1; D possibly corresponds to TRBD2 (6 bases). The CDR3 runs 15 residues. The V end was cut by 3 bases, the J end by 5 bases, with 14 bases between. Germline V gene sequence: CDR1 MNHEY, CDR2 SMNVEV (reference sequence). As DNA, the CDR3 is TGTGCCAGCAGTTTTTGGGGGGAATGGGACAATGAGCAGTTCTTC. It translates to CASSFWGEWDNEQFF.